What follows describes a single TCR beta chain. Which antigen it targets is not known. The input lacks base qualities; no much larger clone sits a single base away. This specimen comes from a study of Tregs in tolerant kidney transplant recipients (dated by TCRdb to 2018 to 2020). For the wider study: Before combined kidney and bone marrow transplantation, this study identified donor-specific regulatory T cells using TCRbeta sequencing and then followed those same cells after transplant. TCRbeta repertoire sequencing was used in a few healthy controls to compare several ways of expanding Tregs specific for an allogeneic donor. The paper as a whole reports these results and caveats: Although technical replication error seemed to be minimal, the question of biological reproducibility was not addressed directly. Expanding Tregs with activated donor B cells appeared to identify the most biologically relevant and donor-specific TCRbeta repertoire. Because the study included only a small number of patients, the results must be confirmed in larger populations and under other immunosuppression protocols.

The germline V gene sets CDR1 to SGHVS and CDR2 to FNYEAQ. V has 5 bases trimmed and J has 1 base trimmed; junction bases matching no gene number 8. There are 16 amino acids in the CDR3, from cysteine to phenylalanine inclusive. CDR3 DNA only is kept here, 48 bases in frame from base 1. For TCRbeta CDR3 sequencing, genomic DNA was extracted from sorted cells using the QIAGEN DNeasy Blood and Tissue Kit. High-throughput TCRbeta CDR3 sequencing, which included PCR amplification with bias correction and internal controls, was done commercially through immunoSEQ. In the paper's pipeline: Unique productive TCRbeta sequences were defined by CDR3 nucleotide sequence where primers matched, otherwise by CDR3 amino acid sequence with Vbeta and Jbeta genes. To correct for sorting error, sequences found in more than one sorted population at a frequency ratio of 2:1 or less were discarded, and the remaining shared sequences were assigned to the population with the higher frequency. A sequence was defined as donor-reactive if the sequence was expanded at least 5-fold in CFSE-low cells compared with unstimulated cells and had a frequency of at least 0.01% in CFSE-low cells. Jensen-Shannon divergence, calculated on the top 100 TCRbeta sequences ranked by frequency, was used to quantify repertoire divergence. For samples with multiple sequencing runs, sorting error was corrected separately for each run before the runs were pooled. Not all clones reach the TCRdb copy of this immuneACCESS table, which keeps in-frame sequences only. Checked studies attribute under half of the gap to unresolved V genes and leave the rest unexplained. V and J calls and clone size are those listed in that table; D and trimming were worked out from the DNA. This sample holds fewer than 70,000 clones; 80% to 90% were observed only once. The top ten clonotypes cover about 5.5% of the sample.

Thawed PBMCs were FACS-sorted into unstimulated Tregs (CD4+CD25+CD127-), CD4+ non-Tregs (CD4+CD25-), CD4 cells and CD8 cells. Blood from healthy controls was obtained either as purchased buffy coats or from healthy volunteers. Healthy control blood was processed to PBMCs by Ficoll density gradient and cryopreserved, and patient PBMCs were collected before and after transplant. The sequenced sample was CD4+ T cells from blood. The sequence was obtained from a human donor in good health. This receptor chain uses TRBV7-6 and TRBJ1-3, and TRBD1 matches 7 of the central bases. The nucleotides are TGTGCCAGCAGCCCCCAATTGACAGGGTCTGGAAACACCATATATTTT. Its product reads: CASSPQLTGSGNTIYF.